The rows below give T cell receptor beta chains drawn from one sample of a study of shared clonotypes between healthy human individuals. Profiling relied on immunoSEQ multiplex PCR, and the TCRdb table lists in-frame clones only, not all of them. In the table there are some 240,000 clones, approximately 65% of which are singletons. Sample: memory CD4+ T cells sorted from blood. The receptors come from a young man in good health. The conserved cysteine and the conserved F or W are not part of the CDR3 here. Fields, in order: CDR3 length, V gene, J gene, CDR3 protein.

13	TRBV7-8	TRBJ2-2	ASSLAGLHPGELF
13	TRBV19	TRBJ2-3	ATDRDFGGTDTQY
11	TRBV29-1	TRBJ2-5	SAAGLRAETQY
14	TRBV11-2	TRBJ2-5	ASSLASGQTLGTQY
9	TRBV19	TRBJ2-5	ASSPGETQY
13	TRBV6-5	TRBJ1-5	ASSSRTAYNQPQH
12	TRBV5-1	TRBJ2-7	ASRTSGSNNEQY
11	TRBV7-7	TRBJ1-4	ASSMDRDEKLF
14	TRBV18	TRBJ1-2	ASSPPGQGNNYGYT
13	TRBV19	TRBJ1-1	ASFGTGIGYTEAF